The sequence of this TCR beta chain was determined in a study of Ad26.COV2.S vaccination and SARS-CoV-2 variants. The treatment was: some 20 received Ad26.COV2.S at low or high dose, single or two shots; 5 received placebo; per-sample allocation not given. Specimen acquisition occurred on day 63 following the initial vaccine or placebo injection. The administered vaccine (an Ad26 vector) expressed Wuhan-strain SARS-CoV-2 spike. TCRdb's table, derived via immunoSEQ multiplex PCR, lists solely in-frame clones and lacks some. The sample lists 300,000 to 350,000 clones, about 86% occurring once. CDR1 LGHNA and CDR2 YSLEER come from the germline V gene. Trimming pared 3 bases from V and 5 bases from J, leaving 19 bases between. The CDR3 spans 16 residues.

Sequencing was performed on peripheral blood, taken in a trial of Ad26.COV2.S vaccine versus placebo. The chain joins TRBV4-3 to TRBJ1-2, with D perhaps matching TRBD1 (5 bases). The receptor's source is a person between 18 and 65 years old who received the Ad26.COV2.S COVID-19 vaccine or a placebo. DNA of the CDR3: TGCGCCAGCAGCCACGGCGTCCAGGGCGGGAAGTATGGCTACACCTTC. Translated, it gives CASSHGVQGGKYGYTF.